The rows below give T cell receptor beta chains drawn from one sample of a study of T cell changes during pregnancy in multiple sclerosis. Sequencing used immunoSEQ multiplex PCR; TCRdb keeps in-frame clones, though not all of them. Of 25,000 to 30,000 clones in the sample, more than 70% were seen once. The sequencing here drew on CD8+ T cells from peripheral blood mononuclear cells, taken after pregnancy. Source of these receptors: a female donor with multiple sclerosis, enrolled in a pregnancy study. CDR3s include the opening cysteine and the closing phenylalanine or tryptophan. The D gene is left open where the match is weak. Clone size is not always given. Where it is, it says once, few, many or a class for expanded clones.

j_call v_call clone_size d_call cdr3_nt cdr3_aa
TRBJ1-6 TRBV6-1 NA TRBD1 TGTGCCAGCAGTGAAGGGAAGGGGGCGAGTATAGACGCACCCCTCCACTTT CASSEGKGASIDAPLHF
TRBJ1-2 TRBV27 NA TRBD1 TGTGCCAGCAGTTCAGGGGGAAGAAGCTACACCTTC CASSSGGRSYTF
TRBJ1-4 TRBV4-1 NA NA TGCGCCAGCAGCCAACGGACAGCTAATGAAAAACTGTTTTTT CASSQRTANEKLFF
TRBJ2-7 TRBV18 few NA TGTGCCAGCTCACCCACGGGAGGGGGCCCCTACGAGCAGTACTTC CASSPTGGGPYEQYF
TRBJ2-1 TRBV2 NA NA TGTGCCAGCAGTTCCCGGGACTTTGGGAACAATGAGCAGTTCTTC CASSSRDFGNNEQFF
TRBJ2-7 TRBV2 NA NA TGTGCCAGCAGTGAGTCGTACACACAGCAGTACTTC CASSESYTQQYF
TRBJ2-3 TRBV10-3 NA TRBD2 TGTGCCATCACTTTTAGCGGGAGGCCCACAGATACGCAGTATTTT CAITFSGRPTDTQYF
TRBJ1-4 TRBV9 NA NA TGTGCCAGCAGCGTAGCAGGTCAGAATGAAAAACTGTTTTTT CASSVAGQNEKLFF
TRBJ2-2 TRBV7-7 NA TRBD2 TGTGCTAGCAGCTTAGTGCCAGCGGGGATTAACACCGGGGAGCTGTTTTTT CASSLVPAGINTGELFF
TRBJ1-6 TRBV6-1 few NA TGTGCCAGCAGTGAAGCAATTTGGCCAGGGTCCTATAATTCACCCCTCCACTTT CASSEAIWPGSYNSPLHF
TRBJ2-7 TRBV30 NA NA TGTGCCTGGAGTGTAGGGGTGGGCCTCGAGCAGTACTTC CAWSVGVGLEQYF
TRBJ1-3 TRBV4-1 once NA TGCGCCAGCAGCCAAGACCCACGAGGGGGTGGAAACACCATATATTTT CASSQDPRGGGNTIYF
TRBJ2-3 TRBV6-5 many NA TGTGCCAGCAGTTACTCATCAGGGGCGGCAGATACGCAGTATTTT CASSYSSGAADTQYF
TRBJ1-4 TRBV28 NA NA TGTGCCAGCAGTTTATCTATTGTTGCGGACACCCTCTCAACTAATGAAAAACTGTTTTTT CASSLSIVADTLSTNEKLFF
TRBJ1-2 TRBV6-6 NA NA TGTGCCAGCAGAGAGGGCTCTGGCTACACCTTC CASREGSGYTF
TRBJ2-2 TRBV29-1 NA NA TGCAGCGTTGAGTCGCAGGGGATCACCGGGGAGCTGTTTTTT CSVESQGITGELFF
TRBJ2-7 TRBV11-2 NA TRBD2 TGTGCCAGCAGCTTTACTAGCGACTACGAGCAGTACTTC CASSFTSDYEQYF
TRBJ2-7 TRBV6-6 NA NA TGTGCCAGCGTTGAGCCCTCATCCTACGAGCAGTACTTC CASVEPSSYEQYF
TRBJ1-1 TRBV13 NA NA TGTGCCAGCAGCCGGGTTGGTAATGCTGAAGCTTTCTTT CASSRVGNAEAFF
TRBJ2-3 TRBV6-4 NA NA TGTGCCAGCAGTGCTTCTAGCACAGATACGCAGTATTTT CASSASSTDTQYF
TRBJ2-4 TRBV7-9 NA TRBD1 TGTGCCAGCAGCTTATATACAGGGGAGGCCAAAAACATTCAGTACTTC CASSLYTGEAKNIQYF
TRBJ1-5 TRBV6-1 NA NA TGTGCCAGCAGTCTCCTAAAGGGGATAAATCAGCCCCAGCATTTT CASSLLKGINQPQHF
TRBJ2-2 TRBV14 NA TRBD2 TGTGCCAGCAGCCAAGCTTTCGGGGGGGCCACCGGGGAGCTGTTTTTT CASSQAFGGATGELFF
TRBJ1-1 TRBV9 NA NA TGTGCCAGCAGCGTAGAGATGCGCGCTGAAGCTTTCTTT CASSVEMRAEAFF
TRBJ2-7 TRBV7-8 NA NA TGTGCCAGCGGCGGCCCCGGGACACTCTCCTACGAGCAGTACTTC CASGGPGTLSYEQYF
TRBJ2-1 TRBV9 NA TRBD1 TGTGCCAGCAGCTTTAGACAGGGGGCCCATGAGCAGTTCTTC CASSFRQGAHEQFF
TRBJ2-2 TRBV5-4 NA NA TGTGCCACAATGGAGGGCACCGGGGAGCTGTTTTTT CATMEGTGELFF
TRBJ1-2 TRBV2 NA NA TGTGCCAGCAGTGAGTCTACGGAGTATGGCTACACCTTC CASSESTEYGYTF
TRBJ2-5 TRBV7-9 NA NA TGTGCCAGCAGCCCCCCCGACAAATCAGAGACCCAGTACTTC CASSPPDKSETQYF
TRBJ1-1 TRBV7-9 NA TRBD1 TGTGCCAGCACCAGACGGGACAGTGAAGCTTTCTTT CASTRRDSEAFF
TRBJ1-5 TRBV5-1 NA NA TGCGCCAGCAGCTTGGGTCGGGCGGAGAGCGGTCAGCCCCAGCATTTT CASSLGRAESGQPQHF
TRBJ2-2 TRBV6-6 NA NA TGTGCCAGCATTGCCGGCAGGGTCCCCCTCGCCGGGGAGCTGTTTTTT CASIAGRVPLAGELFF
TRBJ1-4 TRBV4-1 NA NA TGCGCCAGCAGCCCGCGCCATAGTTTAGGGGGAAGCACCGGGGTTGCTGAAAAACTGTTTTTT CASSPRHSLGGSTGVAEKLFF
TRBJ1-2 TRBV6-5 NA NA TGTGCCAGCGAGGGTCGCTATGGCTACACCTTC CASEGRYGYTF
TRBJ1-1 TRBV13 NA NA TGTGCCAGCAGCTTCCCCGGAACGGAGACAGCCGAAGCTTTCTTT CASSFPGTETAEAFF
TRBJ1-2 TRBV2 NA NA TGTGCCAGCCATGGGCAGGGTATTTCTGGCCTGTATGGCTGCACCTTC CASHGQGISGLYGCTF
TRBJ2-3 TRBV5-6 NA TRBD1 TGTGCCAGCAGCTTGCTAAACAGGGGGCCCACAGATACGCAGTATTTT CASSLLNRGPTDTQYF